These 2 T cell receptor beta chains came from one sample sequenced in a study of T cells in Graves' hyperthyroidism and ophthalmopathy. It was RNA transcripts that yielded the amplified TCR beta CDR3 regions. HTBI primers were used for first-round RT-PCR of the TCR CDR3. TCRdb itself ran the multiplex PCR reads through MiXCR, one entry per CDR3 protein. The sample has hundreds of thousands of distinct CDR3 sequences, less than 15% seen once; the top ten hold roughly a tenth. The specimen was blood. All receptors derive from a woman in her late teens or twenties with Graves' hyperthyroidism.

This clonotype was recorded many times. The genes are TRBV6-1 and TRBJ1-1; D is unclear. V shed 1 base and J shed 5 bases, with 11 bases lying between them. This CDR3 is built from 14 residues. The germline V gene encodes CDR1 MNHNS and CDR2 SASEGT. CDR3 sequence (DNA): TGTGCCAGCAGTGAAGGACCGGGGAGGACTGAAGCTTTCTTT. This codes for CASSEGPGRTEAFF.

This chain uses TRBV7-8 with TRBJ1-4; no clear D. The CDR3 totals 12 residues. V was trimmed by 6 bases and J by 8 bases, leaving 10 bases between them. CDR1 is SGHVS and CDR2 is FQNEAQ in the germline V gene. DNA for the CDR3: TGTGCCAGCAGTTCCCCGCGGGAAAAACTGTTTTTT. Translation gives CASSSPREKLFF.